This TCR beta chain derives from a study of T cell responses to AZD1222 COVID-19 vaccine. Study-level results: White British people made up most donors, females outnumbered males, and clonal diversity was possibly underestimated.

Libraries were prepared by immunoSEQ multiplex PCR; TCRdb keeps only in-frame clonotypes and omits some of them. The sample lists 150,000 to 200,000 clones, roughly 94% occurring once. Concerning this clone: What it binds is unknown.

The ends were cut back, 0 bases at V and 5 bases at J, with 10 bases in the middle. The V gene's germline CDR1 is GTSNPN and CDR2 SVGIG (reference sequence). CDR3 size: 14 residues. This sequence was found in an adult in good health. The sample consisted of peripheral blood, taken on day 0 of AZD1222 vaccination. This rearrangement joins TRBV30 to TRBJ2-2; D gene unclear. The DNA of the CDR3 is TGTGCCTGGAGTGTAGGCAGTTGGACCGGGGAGCTGTTTTTT. Protein product: CAWSVGSWTGELFF.